This T cell receptor (beta chain) was recovered during a study of T-cell reconstitution after alpha-beta-depleted transplantation in children. The TCRbeta library was prepared with unique molecular identifiers. TCRdb itself ran the PCR reads through MiXCR, one entry per CDR3 protein. The data show a few hundred thousand distinct CDR3 sequences, roughly 25% seen once. This clonotype was detected many times. Its cognate antigen is unknown. Study-wide results and caveats: Hyperexpanded clones declined; after one year, newly produced T cells mostly supplied diversity.

The CDR3 consists of 12 residues. V lost 5 bases, J lost 6 bases, and 8 bases lay in between. The sequencing here drew on PBMCs, taken before TCRalphabeta/CD19-depleted stem cell transplant. The sequence was collected from a girl aged 2 to 9 with Fanconi anemia, due to receive a stem cell transplant. This sequence joins TRBV12-3 or TRBV12-4 and TRBJ1-5; no definite D call. CDR3 residues: CASSDPGQPQHF. In nucleotides, the CDR3 is TGTGCCAGCAGTGACCCTGGTCAGCCCCAGCATTTT.